This T cell receptor (beta chain) was sequenced for a study of T cell responses to AZD1222 COVID-19 vaccine. The overall study: Pooled together were second doses at about 4 or about 12 weeks. Whole-study results and caveats: Among vaccine-associated CD4 TCRs, coverage spanned spike, with dominance at 160-218 and 743-854.

V lost 4 bases and J 6 bases, leaving 10 bases between the germline ends. The CDR3 loop spans 12 amino acids. The V gene's germline CDR1 is LGHDT and CDR2 YNNKEL (reference sequence). Generated by immunoSEQ multiplex PCR, the TCRdb table keeps only in-frame clones and is missing some. The sample contains 110,000 to 150,000 clones, approximately 92% of which appear only once. Comment on this clone: Its antigen is unidentified.

The sequence came from an adult in good health. The specimen was peripheral blood, collected on day 0 of AZD1222 vaccination. V usage is TRBV3-1 (or the pseudogene TRBV3-2) and J usage is TRBJ2-7; D uncertain. The chain's CDR3 is CASSLLGLEQYF. The CDR3 DNA follows: TGTGCCAGCAGCCTACTCGGTCTCGAGCAGTACTTC.